This paragraph reports one TCR beta chain. This CDR3 contains 16 residues. This entry belongs to a study of shared clonotypes between healthy human individuals. Terminally differentiated effector memory CD45RA+ cells were excluded by CCR7 positive selection of CD45RO-negative cells. Only in-frame clones appear in the TCRdb table, and some are missing; sequencing was by immunoSEQ multiplex PCR. The sample carries around 2,000,000 clones, less than 95% recorded once. The material sequenced was naive CD8+ T cells sorted from blood. The J gene is TRBJ1-1, the V gene TRBV21-1; the D call of TRBD1 is as the table states it, not checked on the DNA. TRBV21-1 is marked as a pseudogene. This receptor was taken from a man aged 18 to 30 in good health. The CDR3: CASSPQGAGGSTEAFF. CDR3 bases: TGTGCCAGCAGCCCGCAGGGGGCAGGGGGAAGCACTGAAGCTTTCTTT.